Listed below are T cell receptor beta chains from one sample, sequenced in a study of blood T cell repertoires in COVID-19. The method was immunoSEQ multiplex PCR; TCRdb's version includes in-frame clones alone and lacks a portion of them. The repertoire holds approximately 190,000 clones, with about 93% as singletons. The sequencing input was peripheral blood. The receptors shown here come from a man aged 45-60 years with acute or convalescent COVID-19. Both conserved end residues are part of each CDR3. D genes are given only for firm matches. Size values are once, few and many counts, or a class for expanded clones, and some rows have none.

V gene	clone size	CDR3 length	D gene	J gene	CDR3 DNA	CDR3 protein
TRBV7-3	-	14	TRBD1	TRBJ2-5	TGTGCCAGCAGCCAAGGGACAGGGCAAGAGACCCAGTACTTC	CASSQGTGQETQYF
TRBV2	-	13	-	TRBJ2-1	TGTGCCAGCAGTCGAGGTCGGAACAATGAGCAGTTCTTC	CASSRGRNNEQFF
TRBV4-1	-	19	TRBD2	TRBJ2-2	TGCGCCAGCAGCCAAGATTTGACTAGCGGGAGGGTAAACACCGGGGAGCTGTTTTTT	CASSQDLTSGRVNTGELFF
TRBV6-5	-	14	TRBD1	TRBJ1-2	TGTGCCAGCCTCCCGGGACAGGGGAACTATGGCTACACCTTC	CASLPGQGNYGYTF
TRBV29-1	-	13	-	TRBJ2-5	TGCAGCGTTGAAGGACAAAACCAAGAGACCCAGTACTTC	CSVEGQNQETQYF
TRBV19	-	14	-	TRBJ1-2	TGTGCCAGTAATATCGAGCCAGGGGCTTATGGCTACACCTTC	CASNIEPGAYGYTF
TRBV11-2	-	15	-	TRBJ2-1	TGTGCCAGCAGCCCCAACTACCCCTCCTACAATGAGCAGTTCTTC	CASSPNYPSYNEQFF
TRBV5-1	-	14	-	TRBJ2-2	TGCGCCAGCAGCTTGCAGGGGAACACCGGGGAGCTGTTTTTT	CASSLQGNTGELFF
TRBV19	-	13	-	TRBJ1-2	TGTGCCAGTAGTATTGGGCAGGGAGGTGGCTACACCTTC	CASSIGQGGGYTF
TRBV2	-	17	TRBD2	TRBJ2-7	TGTGCCAGCAGGCCGGGACTAGCGGGTCACGGACCCTACGAGCAGTACTTC	CASRPGLAGHGPYEQYF
TRBV11-3	-	12	-	TRBJ2-2	TGTGCCAGCAGTTTGTCATCCGGGGAGCTGTTTTTT	CASSLSSGELFF
TRBV2	-	16	-	TRBJ2-1	TGTGCCAGCAGGGAGCCGAGGAAGCGGGCCTACAATGAGCAGTTCTTC	CASREPRKRAYNEQFF
TRBV27	-	13	TRBD1	TRBJ2-2	TGTGCCAGCAGGTCACAGGGGGCCGGGGAGCTGTTTTTT	CASRSQGAGELFF
TRBV19	-	15	-	TRBJ1-1	TGTGCCAGTAGTATAGATGGCAGGGGCTCCACTGAAGCTTTCTTT	CASSIDGRGSTEAFF
TRBV5-1	-	15	-	TRBJ2-2	TGCGCCAGCAGCTTGGGTCAGGGGAACACCGGGGAGCTGTTTTTT	CASSLGQGNTGELFF
TRBV21-1	-	16	-	TRBJ1-5	TGTGCCAGCACCCCCGGGACAGGGGTTAGCAATCAGCCCCAGCATTTT	CASTPGTGVSNQPQHF
TRBV27	-	14	TRBD2	TRBJ2-3	TGTGCCAGCAAGGGACTAGCGGGGACCAGATCGCAGTATTTT	CASKGLAGTRSQYF
TRBV27	-	13	-	TRBJ2-7	TGTGCCAGCTCCTCGGGTAGGGGGTACGAGCAGTACTTC	CASSSGRGYEQYF
TRBV3-1/TRBV3-2	-	14	TRBD1	TRBJ2-7	TGTGCCAGCAGCCAATTTACAGGGGACTACGAGCAGTACTTC	CASSQFTGDYEQYF
TRBV5-1	-	17	TRBD1	TRBJ2-6	TGCGCCAGCAGCTTGTGGGACAGGGGTGCTGGGGCCAACGTCCTGACTTTC	CASSLWDRGAGANVLTF
TRBV6-2/TRBV6-3	few	14	-	TRBJ1-4	TGTGCCAGCAGTTATCGGGCAGGGAATGAAAAACTGTTTTTT	CASSYRAGNEKLFF
TRBV14	-	15	TRBD1	TRBJ1-6	TGTGCCAGCAGCCACAAGACAGGGTTCAATTCACCCCTCCACTTT	CASSHKTGFNSPLHF
TRBV7-9	-	15	-	TRBJ1-4	TGTGCCAGCAGCACCGTCGGGGTAGCTAATGAAAAACTGTTTTTT	CASSTVGVANEKLFF
TRBV18	few	13	-	TRBJ2-5	TGTGCCAGCTCATACCGGAGTGGGGAGACCCAGTACTTC	CASSYRSGETQYF
TRBV24-1	-	19	TRBD2	TRBJ2-6	TGTGCCACCAGTGAGGCTGGGACTAGCGGGACCTCTGGGGCCAACGTCCTGACTTTC	CATSEAGTSGTSGANVLTF
TRBV30	-	11	TRBD1	TRBJ1-4	TGTGCCTGGAGGCAGGGGGGAAAACTGTTTTTT	CAWRQGGKLFF
TRBV29-1	-	14	TRBD2	TRBJ2-3	TGCAGCGTTGAAGTAGCGGGAGCCACAGATACGCAGTATTTT	CSVEVAGATDTQYF
TRBV18	-	17	-	TRBJ1-5	TGTGCCAGCTCACCAACAGATCCGAGGGCAAGCAATCAGCCCCAGCATTTT	CASSPTDPRASNQPQHF
TRBV9	-	15	-	TRBJ1-1	TGTGCCAGCAGCGCCGGGGGGCAGGGCAACACTGAAGCTTTCTTT	CASSAGGQGNTEAFF
TRBV10-2	-	17	TRBD2	TRBJ2-7	TGCGCCAGCAGCAAAGAAGGACTAGCGGGAGGGCACTACGAGCAGTACTTC	CASSKEGLAGGHYEQYF
TRBV9	-	15	-	TRBJ2-3	TGTGCCAGCAGCGTAGAATTCGGAGGGACAGATACGCAGTATTTT	CASSVEFGGTDTQYF
TRBV15	-	13	-	TRBJ1-2	TGTGCCACCAGCCTGAGGGCTAACTATGGCTACACCTTC	CATSLRANYGYTF
TRBV28	-	14	-	TRBJ1-3	TGTGCCAGCAGTTATGTGTACTCTGGAAACACCATATATTTT	CASSYVYSGNTIYF
TRBV6-2/TRBV6-3	-	14	TRBD2	TRBJ2-3	TGTGCCAGCAGTTCTAAGCGGGGGGCAGATACGCAGTATTTT	CASSSKRGADTQYF
TRBV3-1/TRBV3-2	-	15	TRBD1	TRBJ1-4	TGTGCCAGCAGCCATTCGGGACAGTGGGGGGAAAAACTGTTTTTT	CASSHSGQWGEKLFF
TRBV21-1	-	21	-	TRBJ2-6	TGTGCCAGCAGCCGGGGGCTAGCGGGCGCAAGCGCCTTGTCTGGGGCCAACGTCCTGACTTTC	CASSRGLAGASALSGANVLTF
TRBV2	-	12	-	TRBJ2-7	TGTGCCAGCAGGGGCGGACAGTACGAGCAGTACTTC	CASRGGQYEQYF
TRBV5-1	-	14	-	TRBJ2-1	TGCGCCAGCAGCTTCGACTACTGGGCAAATGAGCAGTTCTTC	CASSFDYWANEQFF
TRBV6-5	-	13	TRBD1	TRBJ2-2	TGTGCCAGCAGCTACAGGGGGCCCGGGGAGCTGTTTTTT	CASSYRGPGELFF
TRBV19	once	16	TRBD2	TRBJ2-1	TGTGCCAGTAGTCCCGCCTGGGGAGGGTCAGGCAATGAGCAGTTCTTC	CASSPAWGGSGNEQFF
TRBV10-3	-	13	-	TRBJ2-5	TGTGCCATCAGTGAGCTGGGGAGGGAGACCCAGTACTTC	CAISELGRETQYF
TRBV18	-	14	TRBD2	TRBJ2-1	TGTGCCAGCTCACTTAGCGGGGGGGCCGATGAGCAGTTCTTC	CASSLSGGADEQFF
TRBV19	-	15	-	TRBJ2-2	TGTGCCAGTAAAGTATTGGACTTGAACACCGGGGAGCTGTTTTTT	CASKVLDLNTGELFF
TRBV7-2	once	15	-	TRBJ2-7	TGTGCCAGCAGTCCCGGCCCGGGAACCCCGTCCGGGCAGTACTTC	CASSPGPGTPSGQYF
TRBV7-9	-	14	-	TRBJ1-2	TGTGCCAGCAGCCCCGGGACACACAACTATGGCTACACCTTC	CASSPGTHNYGYTF
TRBV10-3	-	17	-	TRBJ1-4	TGTGCCATCAGTGCATCTGCGGGGGCAGCAACTAATGAAAAACTGTTTTTT	CAISASAGAATNEKLFF
TRBV19	-	11	-	TRBJ2-2	TGTGCCAGTACCCTCGAGAGGGAGCTGTTTTTT	CASTLERELFF
TRBV2	-	13	-	TRBJ1-1	TGTGCCAGCAGGCCTCGATGGAGCACTGAAGCTTTCTTT	CASRPRWSTEAFF
TRBV15	-	14	TRBD1	TRBJ1-4	TGTGCCACCAGCACAGGACAGGGGGACGAAAAACTGTTTTTT	CATSTGQGDEKLFF
TRBV28	-	15	TRBD1	TRBJ1-3	TGTGCCAGCAGCAACGACAGGGGGCATGGAAACACCATATATTTT	CASSNDRGHGNTIYF